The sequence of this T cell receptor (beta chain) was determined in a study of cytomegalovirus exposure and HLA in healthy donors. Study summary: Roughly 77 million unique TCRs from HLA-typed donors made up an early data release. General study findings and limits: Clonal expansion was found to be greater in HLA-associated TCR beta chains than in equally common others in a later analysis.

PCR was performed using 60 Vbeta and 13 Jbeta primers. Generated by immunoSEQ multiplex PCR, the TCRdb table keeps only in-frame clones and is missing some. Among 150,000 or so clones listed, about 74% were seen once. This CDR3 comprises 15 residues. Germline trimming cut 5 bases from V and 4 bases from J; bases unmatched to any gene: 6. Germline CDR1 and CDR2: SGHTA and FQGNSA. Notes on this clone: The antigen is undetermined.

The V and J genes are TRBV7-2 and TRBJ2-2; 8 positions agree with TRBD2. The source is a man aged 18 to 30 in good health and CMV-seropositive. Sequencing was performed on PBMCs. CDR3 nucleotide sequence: TGTGCCAGCAGCCCTGGACTAGCAGGCACCGGGGAGCTGTTTTTT. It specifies CASSPGLAGTGELFF.